This paragraph reports one TCR beta chain. This clonotype turned up a few times. This clone's antigen is unknown. No qualities accompany the bases; no much larger clone lies one base away. The sample's time point label, in plain terms: persistent/refractory GD, antithyroid drugs over 5 years with positive TRAb. For both TCR sequencing and RNA sequencing, RNA was extracted from PBMCs in TRIzol. Graves' disease was diagnosed according to American Thyroid Association guidelines. Recruitment of patients was carried out at an endocrinology department in Xi'an, China. From each patient, around 9.3 milliliters of peripheral blood was collected into an EDTA anticoagulant tube. Ficoll Paque Plus density gradient separation was used to isolate PBMCs, and no additional T cell sorting was done. An Agilent 2100 Bioanalyzer and agarose gel were used to check RNA quality, while a NanoDrop 2000 measured RNA concentration.

The sample originates from a study of regulatory T cells in long-lasting Graves disease (dated by TCRdb to 2020 to 2023). For the study in its entirety: Persistent Graves' disease was defined as persistently positive TSH receptor autoantibodies together with antithyroid drug treatment for over 5 years. Persistent Graves' disease patients in the clinical cohort had taken antithyroid drugs for roughly ten years on average. Persistent Graves' disease patients were compared with newly diagnosed Graves' disease patients by peripheral blood TCR sequencing and RNA sequencing. TCR sequencing covered 13 persistent and approximately 20 newly diagnosed Graves' disease patients, some 35 samples in total. The study was conducted in China and was registered as a clinical trial.

Results the study describes overall, beyond this receptor: The authors noted that the small sample size was a limitation that may lower accuracy. The study examined only peripheral blood because the primary lesion, thyroid tissue, could not be accessed. Persistent patients shared more public clonotypes among themselves (around 2,800) than newly diagnosed patients did (approximately 970). Only the TCR beta chain was sequenced and analyzed. Compared with newly diagnosed patients, persistent Graves' disease patients had lower TCR Shannon entropy and fewer highly expanded clones, which suggests clonal expansion.

The library was produced with multiplex PCR. Instrument on record: Illumina HiSeq 4000. iRepertoire HTBI primers and Arm-PCR amplification of CDR3 regions were used to construct TCR beta libraries. Before sequencing, the PCR products went through gel purification. The authors' pipeline ran thus. Gene usage analysis of CDR3 amino acid clonotypes relied on the 55 to 80 TRBV and 13 to 15 TRBJ segments identified across samples. COPE and FqMerger were used to merge filtered high-quality paired reads into contigs. BLAST was used to align contigs to IMGT TRBV, TRBD and TRBJ reference genes, with CDR3 defined following IMGT. Clonotypes above 0.1% frequency were classified as highly expanded clones. Shannon entropy was used to measure repertoire diversity, and the Gini coefficient was used to measure V-J evenness. A clonotype found in more than one individual was treated as public. TCRdb reanalyzed the raw reads on its own, using fastp at Q25 for trimming and MiXCR for clone calling, and kept in-frame beta chains. Each record represents a unique CDR3 protein, reported with the most common genes and DNA among its rows. It is TCRdb's table, rather than the study itself, that gives the V and J calls and clone size. The sample includes around 460,000 distinct CDR3 sequences, with about 20% observed a single time. The top ten hold about an eighth of the sample.

Sequences were derived from peripheral blood mononuclear cells (PBMCs), sampled when the disease was refractory, from a patient treated with antithyroid drugs. This sequence was found in a female donor with Graves disease.

The DNA is TGTGCCAGCAGCCCAGGGTCGGATGGAAACACCATATATTTT. Its translation reads: CASSPGSDGNTIYF. This chain joins TRBV7-3 to TRBJ1-3; a tentative D call is TRBD1 (5 bases match). Reading from cysteine to phenylalanine, the CDR3 counts 14 amino acids. The read is trimmed to its CDR3 DNA, 42 bases read in frame from base 1. For CDR1 and CDR2, the germline V gene lists SGHTA and FQGTGA. V and J lose 5 bases and 3 bases, and a span of 11 bases separates them.